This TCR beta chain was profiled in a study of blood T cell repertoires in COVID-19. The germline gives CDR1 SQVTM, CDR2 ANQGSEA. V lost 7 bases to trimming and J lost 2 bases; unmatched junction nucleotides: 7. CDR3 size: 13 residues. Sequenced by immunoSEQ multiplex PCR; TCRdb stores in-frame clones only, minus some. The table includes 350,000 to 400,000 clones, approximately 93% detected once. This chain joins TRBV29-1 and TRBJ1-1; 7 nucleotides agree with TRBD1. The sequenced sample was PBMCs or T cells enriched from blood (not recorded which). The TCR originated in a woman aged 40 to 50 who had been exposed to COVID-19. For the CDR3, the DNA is TGCAGCGGGGGGGACAGAAAAAACACTGAAGCTTTCTTT. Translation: CSGGDRKNTEAFF.